These 2 T cell receptor beta chains came from one sample sequenced in a study of response to subunit inactivated influenza vaccine. MiXCR, applied by TCRdb to the RT-PCR reads, yields one record per CDR3 protein. The table has more than 200,000 distinct CDR3 sequences, approximately 12% seen once. The sequenced sample was non-naive T cells sorted from PBMCs, obtained 14 days before vaccination. These receptors came from a man aged 50 to 60 who received an inactivated influenza vaccine.

This clonotype was detected many times. The rearrangement uses TRBV4-1 and TRBJ1-2; D is uncertain. V dropped 1 base and J dropped 2 bases, with 11 bases sitting between them. The CDR3 runs 15 residues. Germline V gene sequence: CDR1 MGHRA, CDR2 YSYEKL. As DNA, the CDR3 is TGCGCCAGCAGCCAAGGAGAGGGATTCAACTATGGCTACACCTTC. It specifies CASSQGEGFNYGYTF.

The J gene is TRBJ2-2, the V gene TRBV7-2; 11 bases fit TRBD1. Germline loops: CDR1 SGHTA, CDR2 FQGNSA. V lost 5 bases and J lost 6; bases outside the gene matches: 8. The CDR3 consists of 16 residues. DNA of the CDR3: TGTGCCAGCAGCCCGCGGACAGGGGGCTATTCCGGGGAGCTGTTTTTT. It translates to CASSPRTGGYSGELFF.